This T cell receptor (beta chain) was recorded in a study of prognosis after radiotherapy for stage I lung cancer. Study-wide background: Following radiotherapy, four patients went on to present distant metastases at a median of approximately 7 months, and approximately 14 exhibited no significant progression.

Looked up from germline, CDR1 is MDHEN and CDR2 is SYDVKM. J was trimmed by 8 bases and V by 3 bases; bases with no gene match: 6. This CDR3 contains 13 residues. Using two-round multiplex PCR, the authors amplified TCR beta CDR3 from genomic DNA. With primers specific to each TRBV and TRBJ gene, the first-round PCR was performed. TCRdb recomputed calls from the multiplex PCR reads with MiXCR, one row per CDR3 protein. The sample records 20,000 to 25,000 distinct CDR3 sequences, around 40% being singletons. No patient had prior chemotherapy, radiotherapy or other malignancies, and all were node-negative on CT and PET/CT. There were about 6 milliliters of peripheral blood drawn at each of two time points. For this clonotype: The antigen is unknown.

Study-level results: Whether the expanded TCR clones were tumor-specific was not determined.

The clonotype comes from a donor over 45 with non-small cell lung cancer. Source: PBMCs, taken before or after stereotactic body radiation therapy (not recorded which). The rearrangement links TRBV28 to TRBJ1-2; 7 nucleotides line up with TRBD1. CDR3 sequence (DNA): TGTGCCAGCAGTTTGTCAGGGGGAAGCGGCTACACCTTC. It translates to CASSLSGGSGYTF.